Each of the 6 T cell receptor beta chains below was sequenced from the same sample in a study of blood T cell repertoires in COVID-19 (dated by TCRdb to about 2020). Library generation was performed with the immunoSEQ multiplex PCR assay. The table comes from immuneACCESS by way of TCRdb, which keeps in-frame sequences with V and J called. Part of the clones is missing from these tables; in studies checked, under half for an unresolved V gene and the rest for unknown reasons. The sample data list about 140,000 clones, and over 60% of these were observed just once. Approximately 9% of the sample is held by the ten biggest clonotypes. Sequenced: peripheral blood. These receptors were collected from a woman between 50 and 59 years old with active or convalescent COVID-19.

At least ten counts were recorded for this clone. This chain connects TRBV2 to TRBJ1-4; possibly TRBD1 for D (5 bases). The V and J ends lost 6 bases and 5 bases respectively, with 13 bases between them. The CDR3 spans 14 residues. Looked up from germline, CDR1 is SNHLY and CDR2 is FYNNEI. CDR3 sequence (DNA): TGTGCCAGCAGCGACAGCACAGAGAATGAAAAACTGTTTTTT. This translates into CASSDSTENEKLFF. Complete variable domain (other parts from reference TRBV2 and TRBJ1-4): EPEVTQTPSHQVTQMGQEVILRCVPISNHLYFYWYRQILGQKVEFLVSFYNNEISEKSEIFDDQFSVERPDGSNFTLKIRSTKLEDSAMYFCASSDSTENEKLFFGSGTQLSVL.

The V and J genes are TRBV7-9 and TRBJ2-7; D may be TRBD1 (6 bases). CDR3 length equals 13 residues. V lost 5 bases and J lost 3, with 11 bases in between. Germline V gene sequence: CDR1 SEHNR, CDR2 FQNEAQ (reference sequence). In DNA, the CDR3 is TGTGCCAGCAGCCAACAGGGCTACTACGAGCAGTACTTC. As protein: CASSQQGYYEQYF.

The chain links TRBV3-1 (or the pseudogene TRBV3-2) to TRBJ1-4; maybe TRBD1 (5 bases). Germline assignment: CDR1 LGHDT and CDR2 YNNKEL (reference sequence). The CDR3 length is 17 residues. V was trimmed by 0 bases and J by 0 bases, leaving 11 bases between them. The CDR3 reads CASSQDLRVPTNEKLFF. The CDR3 bases are TGTGCCAGCAGCCAAGATCTCAGGGTTCCAACTAATGAAAAACTGTTTTTT.

The CDR3 loop reads CASSRGLPIYEQYF. In DNA, the CDR3 is TGTGCCAGCAGCCGGGGACTGCCAATTTACGAGCAGTACTTC. The chain joins TRBV6-2 or TRBV6-3 to TRBJ2-7; a possible D gene is TRBD2 (6 bases). There are 14 residues in the CDR3. CDR1 is MNHEY, CDR2 SVGEGT, per germline. V lost 6 bases and J 4 bases, leaving 16 bases between the germline ends.

The rearrangement joins TRBV7-2 to TRBJ2-1; 13 positions agree with TRBD2. Germline CDR1 reads SGHTA; CDR2 reads FQGNSA. With V trimmed by 7 bases and J by 8 bases, 8 bases remained unmatched. CDR3 length: 15 residues. CDR3 DNA: TGTGCCAGCACCCCCGGGACTAGCGGGGCACATGAGCAGTTCTTC. It translates to CASTPGTSGAHEQFF.

Details on this clone: At one end, the junction sequence differs from germline, possibly due to a read error. The chain employs TRBV28 and TRBJ1-2; D perhaps matches TRBD1 (6 bases). Germline V gene lookup returns CDR1 MDHEN and CDR2 SYDVKM. This CDR3 is 11 amino acids long. The CDR3 protein is CASTRGRGRDF. The CDR3 region has the DNA TGTGCCAGCACCCGAGGCAGGGGCCGCGACTTC.